One and the same sample provided the 2 T cell receptor beta chains below, sequenced in a study of shared T cell receptors in the human thymus. The protocol was immunoSEQ multiplex PCR, while the TCRdb copy is restricted to in-frame clones and leaves out a portion. Here the sample spans approximately 760,000 clones, 80% to 90% being singletons. The same specimen was also included in a second study, on human thymus T cells.

Sequencing was carried out using thymocytes. The receptors were gathered from a girl under three years old with a congenital heart defect.

CDR3 in DNA: TGTGCCAGCAGGGAAGGAGATACGACAGCGATAGGCCATGGCTACACCTTC. It encodes CASREGDTTAIGHGYTF. The V and J genes are TRBV27 and TRBJ1-2, with D possibly matching TRBD1 (5 bases). Germline CDR1 reads MNHEY; CDR2 reads SMNVEV (reference sequence). The CDR3 consists of 17 residues. Between the trimmed V and J ends, which lost 6 bases and 6 bases, there was a span of 26 bases.

This clone has only a few counts. The gene calls are TRBV7-2 and TRBJ2-6; 7 bases match TRBD2. Losses at the gene ends were 7 bases for V and 0 bases for J; bases not matched to a gene: 15. Germline values: CDR1 SGHTA, CDR2 FQGNSA. The length of the CDR3 is 19 residues. Here the CDR3 DNA reads TGTGCCAGCACCTCCGGAAAGGCTAGCGGCGCCTCTGGGGCCAACGTCCTGACTTTC. Its translation: CASTSGKASGASGANVLTF.